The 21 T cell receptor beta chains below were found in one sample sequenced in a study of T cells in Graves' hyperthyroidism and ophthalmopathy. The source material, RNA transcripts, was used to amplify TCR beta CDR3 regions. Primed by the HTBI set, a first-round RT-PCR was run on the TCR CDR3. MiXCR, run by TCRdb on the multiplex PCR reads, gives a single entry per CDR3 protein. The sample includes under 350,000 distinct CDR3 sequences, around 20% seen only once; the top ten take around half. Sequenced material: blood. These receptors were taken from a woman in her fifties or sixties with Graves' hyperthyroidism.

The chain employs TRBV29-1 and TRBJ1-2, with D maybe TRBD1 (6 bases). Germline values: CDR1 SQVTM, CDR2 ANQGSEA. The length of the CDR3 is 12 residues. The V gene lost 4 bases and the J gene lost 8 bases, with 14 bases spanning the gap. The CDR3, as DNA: TGCAGCGTTGGGGACACTGGTTCGGGCTACACCTTC. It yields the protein CSVGDTGSGYTF. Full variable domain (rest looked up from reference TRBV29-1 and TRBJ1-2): SAVISQKPSRDICQRGTSLTIQCQVDSQVTMMFWYRQQPGQSLTLIATANQGSEATYESGFVIDKFPISRPNLTFSTLTVSNMSPEDSSIYLCSVGDTGSGYTFGSGTRLTVV.

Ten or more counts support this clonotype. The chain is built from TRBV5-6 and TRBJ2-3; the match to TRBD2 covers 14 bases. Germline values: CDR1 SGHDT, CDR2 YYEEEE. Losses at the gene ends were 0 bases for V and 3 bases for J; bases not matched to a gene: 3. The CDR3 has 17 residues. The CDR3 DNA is TGTGCCAGCAGCTTGGGGACTAGCGGGAGGAGGACAGATACGCAGTATTTT. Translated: CASSLGTSGRRTDTQYF.

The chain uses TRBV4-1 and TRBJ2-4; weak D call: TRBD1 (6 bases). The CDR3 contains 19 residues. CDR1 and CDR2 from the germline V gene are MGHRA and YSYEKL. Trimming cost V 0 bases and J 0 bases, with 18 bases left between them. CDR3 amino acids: CASSQDGGPFMRAKNIQYF. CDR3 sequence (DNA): TGCGCCAGCAGCCAAGATGGGGGCCCTTTTATGAGAGCCAAAAACATTCAGTACTTC.

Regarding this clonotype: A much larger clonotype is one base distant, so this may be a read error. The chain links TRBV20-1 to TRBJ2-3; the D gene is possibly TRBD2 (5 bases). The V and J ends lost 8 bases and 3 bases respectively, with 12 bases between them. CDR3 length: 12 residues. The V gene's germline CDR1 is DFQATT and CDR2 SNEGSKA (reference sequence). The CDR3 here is CSTETGTDTQYF. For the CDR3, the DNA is TGCAGTACTGAAACGGGAACAGATACGCAGTATTTT.

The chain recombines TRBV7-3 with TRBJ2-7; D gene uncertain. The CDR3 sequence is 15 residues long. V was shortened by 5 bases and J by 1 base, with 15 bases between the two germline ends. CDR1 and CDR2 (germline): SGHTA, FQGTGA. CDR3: CASSATSGSSYEQYF. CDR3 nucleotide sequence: TGTGCCAGCAGCGCTACCTCGGGTTCATCCTACGAGCAGTACTTC.

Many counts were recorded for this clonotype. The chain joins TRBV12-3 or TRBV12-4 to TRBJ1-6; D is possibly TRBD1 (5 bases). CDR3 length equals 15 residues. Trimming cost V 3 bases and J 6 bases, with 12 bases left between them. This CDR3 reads CASSFARAGNSPLHF. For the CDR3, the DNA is TGTGCCAGCAGTTTCGCCAGGGCCGGTAATTCACCCCTCCACTTT.

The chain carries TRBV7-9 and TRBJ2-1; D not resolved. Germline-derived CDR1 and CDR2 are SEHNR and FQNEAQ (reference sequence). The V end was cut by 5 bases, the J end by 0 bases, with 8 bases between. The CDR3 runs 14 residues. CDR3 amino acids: CASSPASSYNEQFF. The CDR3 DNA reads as TGTGCCAGCAGCCCCGCCTCCTCCTACAATGAGCAGTTCTTC.

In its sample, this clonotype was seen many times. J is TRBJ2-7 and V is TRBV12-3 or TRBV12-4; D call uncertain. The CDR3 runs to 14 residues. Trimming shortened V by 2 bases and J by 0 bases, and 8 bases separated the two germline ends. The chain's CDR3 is CASSLQVSSYEQYF. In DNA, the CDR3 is TGTGCCAGCAGTTTACAGGTTAGCTCCTACGAGCAGTACTTC.

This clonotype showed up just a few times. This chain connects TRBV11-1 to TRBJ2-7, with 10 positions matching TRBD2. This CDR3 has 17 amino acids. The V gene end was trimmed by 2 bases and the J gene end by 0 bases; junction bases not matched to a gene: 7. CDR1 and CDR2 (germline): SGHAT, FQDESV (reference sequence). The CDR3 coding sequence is TGTGCCAGCAGCTTAAGGACTAGCGGACCGCTCTCCTACGAGCAGTACTTC. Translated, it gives CASSLRTSGPLSYEQYF. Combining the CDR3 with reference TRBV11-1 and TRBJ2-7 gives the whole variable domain EAEVAQSPRYKITEKSQAVAFWCDPISGHATLYWYRQILGQGPELLVQFQDESVVDDSQLPKDRFSAERLKGVDSTLKIQPAELGDSAMYLCASSLRTSGPLSYEQYFGPGTRLTVT.

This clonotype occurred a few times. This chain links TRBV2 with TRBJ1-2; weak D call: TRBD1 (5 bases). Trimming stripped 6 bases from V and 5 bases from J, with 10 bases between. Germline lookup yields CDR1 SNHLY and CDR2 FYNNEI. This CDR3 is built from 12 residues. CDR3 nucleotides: TGTGCCAGCAGAAGTGGGGGGTATGGCTACACCTTC. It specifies CASRSGGYGYTF.

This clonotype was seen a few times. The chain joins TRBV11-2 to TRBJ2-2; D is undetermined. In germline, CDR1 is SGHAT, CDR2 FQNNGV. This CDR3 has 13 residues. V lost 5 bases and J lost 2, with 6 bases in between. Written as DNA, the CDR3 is TGTGCCAGCAGCCGTGATAACACCGGGGAGCTGTTTTTT. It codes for CASSRDNTGELFF.

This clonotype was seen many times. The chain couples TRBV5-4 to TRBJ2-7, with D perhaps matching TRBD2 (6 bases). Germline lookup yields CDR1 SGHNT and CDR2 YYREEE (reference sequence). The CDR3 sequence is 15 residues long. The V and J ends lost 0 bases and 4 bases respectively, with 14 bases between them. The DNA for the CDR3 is TGTGCCAGCAGCTTGGCGGACGGGGGTACGTACGAGCAGTACTTC. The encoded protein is CASSLADGGTYEQYF.

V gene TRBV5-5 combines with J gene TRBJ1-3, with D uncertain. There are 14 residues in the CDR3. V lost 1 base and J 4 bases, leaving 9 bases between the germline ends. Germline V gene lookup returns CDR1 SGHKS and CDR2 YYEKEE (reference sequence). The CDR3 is CASSLLSTGNTIYF. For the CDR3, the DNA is TGTGCCAGCAGCTTGTTGAGTACCGGAAACACCATATATTTT.

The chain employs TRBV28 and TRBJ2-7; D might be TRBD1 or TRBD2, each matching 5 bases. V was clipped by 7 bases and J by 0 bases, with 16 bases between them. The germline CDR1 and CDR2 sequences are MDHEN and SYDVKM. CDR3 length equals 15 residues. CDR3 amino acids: CASTNRDGSSYEQYF. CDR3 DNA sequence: TGTGCCAGCACGAACCGGGACGGAAGCTCCTACGAGCAGTACTTC.

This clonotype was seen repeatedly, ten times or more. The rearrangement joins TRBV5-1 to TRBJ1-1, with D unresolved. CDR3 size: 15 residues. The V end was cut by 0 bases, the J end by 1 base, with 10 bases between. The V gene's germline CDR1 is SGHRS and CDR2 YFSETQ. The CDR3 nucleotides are TGCGCCAGCAGCTTGGAAAGGATACCGAACACTGAAGCTTTCTTT. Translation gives CASSLERIPNTEAFF.

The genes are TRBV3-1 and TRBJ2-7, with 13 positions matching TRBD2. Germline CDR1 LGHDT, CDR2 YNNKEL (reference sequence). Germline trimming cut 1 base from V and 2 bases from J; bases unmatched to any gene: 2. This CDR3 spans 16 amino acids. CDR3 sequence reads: CASSQGTSGGTYEQYF. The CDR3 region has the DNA TGTGCCAGCAGCCAAGGGACTAGCGGGGGTACCTACGAGCAGTACTTC.

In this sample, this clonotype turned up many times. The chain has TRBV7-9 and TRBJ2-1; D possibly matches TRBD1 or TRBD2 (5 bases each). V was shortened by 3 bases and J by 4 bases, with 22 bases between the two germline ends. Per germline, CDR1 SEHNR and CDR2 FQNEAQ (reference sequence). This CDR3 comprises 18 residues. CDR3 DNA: TGTGCCAGCAGCTTTTCGGGACGGCCAAATTTTGGGTACAATGAGCAGTTCTTC. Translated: CASSFSGRPNFGYNEQFF.

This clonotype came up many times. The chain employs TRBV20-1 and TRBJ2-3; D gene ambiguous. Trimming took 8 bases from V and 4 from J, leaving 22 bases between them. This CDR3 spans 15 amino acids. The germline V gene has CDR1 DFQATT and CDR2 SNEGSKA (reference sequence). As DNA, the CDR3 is TGCAGTACCCGACCTCTATCTTGGGCGGCAGATACGCAGTATTTT. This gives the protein CSTRPLSWAADTQYF.

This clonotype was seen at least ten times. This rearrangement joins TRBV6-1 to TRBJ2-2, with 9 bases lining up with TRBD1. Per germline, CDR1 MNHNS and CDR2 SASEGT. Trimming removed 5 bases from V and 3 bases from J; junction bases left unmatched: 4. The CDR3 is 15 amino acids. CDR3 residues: CASSPGQGHTGELFF. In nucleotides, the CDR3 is TGTGCCAGCAGTCCGGGACAGGGACACACCGGGGAGCTGTTTTTT.

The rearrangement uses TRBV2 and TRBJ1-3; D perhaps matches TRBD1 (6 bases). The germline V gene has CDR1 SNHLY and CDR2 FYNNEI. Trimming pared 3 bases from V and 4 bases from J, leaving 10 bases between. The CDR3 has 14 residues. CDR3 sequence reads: CASSEGARGNTIYF. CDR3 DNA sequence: TGTGCCAGCAGTGAGGGGGCGCGGGGAAACACCATATATTTT.

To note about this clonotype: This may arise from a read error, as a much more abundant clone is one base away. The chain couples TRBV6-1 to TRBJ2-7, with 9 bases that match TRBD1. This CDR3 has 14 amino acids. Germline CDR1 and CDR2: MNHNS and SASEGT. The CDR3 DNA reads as TGTACCAGCAGGACAGGACAGGGGACCTACGAGCAGTACTTC. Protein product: CTSRTGQGTYEQYF.